This T cell receptor beta chain originates from a study of blood T cell repertoires in COVID-19. CDR3 length: 14 amino acids. Germline loops: CDR1 SGHDT, CDR2 YYEEEE. V gave up 2 bases and J gave up 8 bases; unmatched junction bases: 9. Data came from immunoSEQ multiplex PCR; TCRdb stores just in-frame clones and leaves some out. The data contain around 200,000 clones, 80% to 90% of them singletons. This clonotype originated in a woman between 25 and 40 years old who had been exposed to COVID-19. The sequencing input was PBMCs or T cells enriched from blood (not recorded which). The chain combines TRBV5-6 with TRBJ1-1; 7 bases map to TRBD1. DNA of the CDR3: TGTGCCAGCAGCTTCCCGGGACAGTCTTCAGAAGCTTTCTTT. Protein: CASSFPGQSSEAFF.